This passage covers 15 T cell receptor beta chains from one sample sequenced in a study of blood T cell repertoires in COVID-19. The table came from immunoSEQ multiplex PCR; TCRdb's copy has only in-frame clones and leaves some out. The data hold under 450,000 clones, with around 83% observed a single time. The sample taken for sequencing was PBMCs or T cells enriched from blood (not recorded which). Receptor source: a woman aged 45-65 years who had recovered from COVID-19.

The V gene is TRBV10-3, the J gene TRBJ1-2; D may be TRBD1 (5 bases). The CDR3 totals 14 residues. Germline V gene sequence: CDR1 ENHRY, CDR2 SYGVKD. The V and J ends lost 11 bases and 2 bases respectively, with 18 bases between them. DNA for the CDR3: TGTGCCGTCTTGGACACAGGATGGAACTATGGCTACACCTTC. Translated: CAVLDTGWNYGYTF.

This clone occurred a few times. V usage is TRBV5-1 and J usage is TRBJ2-5; 12 bases align to TRBD2. The CDR3 covers 16 residues. Germline CDR1 SGHRS, CDR2 YFSETQ. The junction had 8 bases not matched to a gene; V was cut back by 4 bases and J by 4 bases. CDR3 residues: CASSAASGRALETQYF. Here the CDR3 DNA reads TGCGCCAGCAGCGCCGCTAGCGGGAGGGCCTTAGAGACCCAGTACTTC.

This clone showed up just a few times. The chain joins TRBV5-5 to TRBJ1-2; D might be TRBD1 (6 bases). CDR3 length equals 15 residues. V lost 1 base to trimming and J lost 6 bases, with 16 bases between them. Germline assignment: CDR1 SGHKS and CDR2 YYEKEE (reference sequence). CDR3 sequence: CASSLTGSRGDGYTF. In DNA form, the CDR3 reads TGTGCCAGCAGCTTGACAGGGTCTAGGGGCGATGGCTACACCTTC.

The chain couples TRBV6-5 to TRBJ1-1; TRBD1 matches 7 bases. The V gene's germline CDR1 is MNHEY and CDR2 SVGAGI. Germline trimming cut 4 bases from V and 1 base from J; bases unmatched to any gene: 6. The CDR3 has 15 amino acids. The DNA for the CDR3 is TGTGCCAGCAGTTCCCCGGGACAGCCGAACACTGAAGCTTTCTTT. Its translation: CASSSPGQPNTEAFF.

This chain joins TRBV20-1 and TRBJ2-3; no clear D gene. With 2 bases removed from V and 11 bases from J, the gap between germline ends came to 11 bases. CDR3 length: 11 residues. Germline values: CDR1 DFQATT, CDR2 SNEGSKA (reference sequence). The CDR3 nucleotides read TGCAGTGCTAGACCCCCCGGCGGGCAGTATTTT. It yields the protein CSARPPGGQYF.

The chain links TRBV6-5 to TRBJ2-7; D may be TRBD2 (6 bases). V lost 4 bases and J lost 0, with 10 bases in between. The CDR3 is 14 residues long. Germline CDR1 is MNHEY and CDR2 is SVGAGI. This chain's CDR3 is CASSSTRGSYEQYF. In nucleotides, the CDR3 is TGTGCCAGCAGTTCGACTAGGGGCTCCTACGAGCAGTACTTC.

This chain joins TRBV9 and TRBJ2-5; D is uncertain. V lost 5 bases and J lost 4, with 6 bases in between. The germline gives CDR1 SGDLS, CDR2 YYNGEE. The CDR3 is 11 residues long. The CDR3 DNA reads as TGTGCCAGCAGTCCGGGAGAGACCCAGTACTTC. As protein: CASSPGETQYF.

CDR3 protein: CASGPGQGIMNTEAFF. As DNA, the CDR3 is TGTGCTAGTGGCCCGGGACAGGGAATCATGAACACTGAAGCTTTCTTT. This chain joins TRBV12-5 and TRBJ1-1; 9 bases are a match to TRBD1. J gave up 0 bases and V 6 bases, and 8 bases lay outside the gene matches. Germline V gives CDR1 LGHNT, CDR2 FRNRAP. The CDR3 is made up of 16 amino acids.

The V and J genes are TRBV11-2 and TRBJ1-2; D is unclear. The germline gives CDR1 SGHAT, CDR2 FQNNGV. The CDR3 has 15 residues. V was pared by 4 bases and J by 4 bases, with 16 bases between. CDR3 protein: CASSSGPQVGYGYTF. The CDR3 DNA is TGTGCCAGCAGCTCGGGTCCCCAAGTGGGCTATGGCTACACCTTC.

The chain recombines TRBV4-3 with TRBJ1-2; D gene uncertain. Germline assignment: CDR1 LGHNA and CDR2 YSLEER. Trimming stripped 0 bases from V and 7 bases from J, with 12 bases between. The CDR3 length is 14 residues. The CDR3 loop is CASSQDLGGLGYTF. Written as DNA, the CDR3 is TGCGCCAGCAGCCAAGATCTGGGAGGACTTGGCTACACCTTC.

This clone was observed once. The J gene is TRBJ1-5, the V gene TRBV30; D unclear. Germline CDR1 GTSNPN, CDR2 SVGIG (reference sequence). CDR3 length: 13 residues. V lost 1 base to trimming and J lost 4 bases, with 8 bases between them. Here the CDR3 DNA reads TGTGCCTGGAGTGAACGGTCTAATCAGCCCCAGCATTTT. Residues: CAWSERSNQPQHF.

This clone was observed a few times. CDR3 loop: CASSQTGTVTRIDSGNTIYF. Here the CDR3 DNA reads TGCGCCAGCAGCCAGACCGGGACAGTTACCCGGATTGACTCTGGAAACACCATATATTTT. The V gene is TRBV4-3, the J gene TRBJ1-3; 7 bases line up with TRBD1. Per the germline V gene, CDR1 is LGHNA and CDR2 is YSLEER. The CDR3 has 20 amino acids. V was pared by 3 bases and J by 0 bases, with 17 bases of the junction left unmatched.

A remark on this clone: Other DNA sequences in the sample encode the same CDR3. This rearrangement joins TRBV7-2 to TRBJ2-1; possible D gene TRBD2, 6 bases. Germline V gene lookup returns CDR1 SGHTA and CDR2 FQGNSA. The CDR3 is made up of 15 amino acids. V was clipped by 0 bases and J by 4 bases, with 10 bases between them. The CDR3 sequence is CASSLAGGTYNEQFF. Written as DNA, the CDR3 is TGTGCCAGCAGCTTAGCGGGGGGAACATACAATGAGCAGTTCTTC.

The chain links TRBV4-3 to TRBJ1-1; D unclear. The CDR3 totals 13 residues. The V and J ends lost 4 bases and 2 bases respectively, with 8 bases between them. Germline-derived CDR1 and CDR2 are LGHNA and YSLEER. The CDR3: CASSPVLNTEAFF. CDR3 sequence (DNA): TGCGCCAGCAGCCCCGTCCTCAACACTGAAGCTTTCTTT.

The V gene is TRBV11-3, the J gene TRBJ1-2; tentative D call: TRBD1 (5 bases). This CDR3 contains 15 residues. V lost 5 bases and J 3 bases, leaving 16 bases between the germline ends. CDR1 is SGHNT and CDR2 is YENEEA in the germline V gene. CDR3 sequence reads: CASSPDGGLDYGYTF. Written as DNA, the CDR3 is TGTGCCAGCAGCCCTGACGGGGGATTGGACTATGGCTACACCTTC.